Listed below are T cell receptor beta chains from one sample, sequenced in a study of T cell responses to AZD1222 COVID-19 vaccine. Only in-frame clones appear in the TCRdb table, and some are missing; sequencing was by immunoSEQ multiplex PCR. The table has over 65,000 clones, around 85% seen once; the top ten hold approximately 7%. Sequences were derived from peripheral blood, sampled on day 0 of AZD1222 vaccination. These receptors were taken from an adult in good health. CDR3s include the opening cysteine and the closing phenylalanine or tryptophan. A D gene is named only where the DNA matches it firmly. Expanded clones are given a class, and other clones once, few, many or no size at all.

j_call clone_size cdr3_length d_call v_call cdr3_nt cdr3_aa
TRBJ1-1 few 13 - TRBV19 TGTGCCAGTAGACAGGTCGGGGACACTGAAGCTTTCTTT CASRQVGDTEAFF
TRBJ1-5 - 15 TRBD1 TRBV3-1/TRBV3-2 TGTGCCAGCAGCCAAGACAGGGGGCAGGGTCAGCCCCAGCATTTT CASSQDRGQGQPQHF
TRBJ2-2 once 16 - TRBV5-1 TGCGCCAGCAGCTTGGACGGGACAACTAACACCGGGGAGCTGTTTTTT CASSLDGTTNTGELFF
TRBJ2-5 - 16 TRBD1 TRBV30 TGTGCCTGGAGAAAACCGACAGGGTCGAGATCAGAGACCCAGTACTTC CAWRKPTGSRSETQYF
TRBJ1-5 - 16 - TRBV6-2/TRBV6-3 TGTGCCAGCAGCCCGGACAGTGGAAGGGGCAATCAGCCCCAGCATTTT CASSPDSGRGNQPQHF
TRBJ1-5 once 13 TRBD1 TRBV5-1 TGCGCCAGCAGCGAGGGCCAGGGGGCGTCCCAGCATTTT CASSEGQGASQHF
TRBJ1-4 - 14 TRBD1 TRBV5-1 TGCGCCAGCAGCTTGACAGGGGGGAATGAAAAACTGTTTTTT CASSLTGGNEKLFF
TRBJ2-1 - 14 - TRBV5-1 TGCGCCAGCAGCTTGGGGGAGTTCGCGAATGAGCAGTTCTTC CASSLGEFANEQFF
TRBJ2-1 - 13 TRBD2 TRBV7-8 TGTGCCAGCAGCTTAGGGGCGGGAGGGCCGGAGTTCTTC CASSLGAGGPEFF
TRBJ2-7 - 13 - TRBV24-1 TGTGCCACCAGTGATTTAGTCCAGAGCGGGCAGTACTTC CATSDLVQSGQYF
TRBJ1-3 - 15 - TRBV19 TGTGCCAGTAGTTCGACAGGACACTCTGGAAACACCATATATTTT CASSSTGHSGNTIYF
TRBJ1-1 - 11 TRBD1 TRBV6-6 TGTGCCAGCGGGACAGGGGCGGAAGCTTTCTTT CASGTGAEAFF
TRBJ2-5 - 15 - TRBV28 TGTGCCAGCAGTCCCTGGGTGGGGCGACTGCGGACCCAGTACTTC CASSPWVGRLRTQYF
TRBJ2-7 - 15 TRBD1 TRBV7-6 TGTGCCAGCAGCCCAACCGGACAGGGTTCCCACGAGCAGTACTTC CASSPTGQGSHEQYF
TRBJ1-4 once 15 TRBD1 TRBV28 TGTGCCAGCAGTTTTTGGGGACAGACTAATGAAAAACTGTTTTTT CASSFWGQTNEKLFF
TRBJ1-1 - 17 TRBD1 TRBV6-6 TGTGCCAGCAGCCGAGGGACAGGGGGCACAGGCGGCACTGAAGCTTTCTTT CASSRGTGGTGGTEAFF
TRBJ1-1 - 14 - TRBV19 TGTGCCAGTAGTACACAGGGATTGTGGACTGAAGCTTTCTTT CASSTQGLWTEAFF
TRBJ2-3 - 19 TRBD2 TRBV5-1 TGCGCCAGCAGCTTGTCTCGGCTAGCGGGAGGTATCGGCACAGATACGCAGTATTTT CASSLSRLAGGIGTDTQYF
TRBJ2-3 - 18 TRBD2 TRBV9 TGTGCCAGCAGCGCCGGGACTAGCGGGGGGGCCGGGACAGATACGCAGTATTTT CASSAGTSGGAGTDTQYF
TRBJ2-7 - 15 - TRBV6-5 TGTGCCAGCAGCACCGGAAGGGGCGATAGGGTTCAGCAGTACTTC CASSTGRGDRVQQYF
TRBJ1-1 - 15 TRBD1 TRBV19 TGTGCCAGTAGCACAGGGGGCCGAATGAACACTGAAGCTTTCTTT CASSTGGRMNTEAFF
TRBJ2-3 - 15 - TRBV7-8 TGTGCCAGCAGCTTAGAGATAGCCAGCACAGATACGCAGTATTTT CASSLEIASTDTQYF
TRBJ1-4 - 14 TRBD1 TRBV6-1 TGTGCCAGCAGTGAAGCGGGACAGGATGAAAAACTGTTTTTT CASSEAGQDEKLFF
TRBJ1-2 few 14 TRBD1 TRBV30 TGTGCCTGGAGTCGGGACAGGGGGCGTCCGGGCTACACCTTC CAWSRDRGRPGYTF
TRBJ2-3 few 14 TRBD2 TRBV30 TGTGCCTGGAAGGTGGGGCGGGGGACAGATACGCAGTATTTT CAWKVGRGTDTQYF
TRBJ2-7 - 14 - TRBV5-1 TGCGCCAGCAGCTTGGGGGATGGGGGCTACGAGCAGTACTTC CASSLGDGGYEQYF
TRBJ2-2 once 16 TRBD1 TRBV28 TGTGCCAGCAGTACCCCAACAGGGGCGGGCACCGGGGAGCTGTTTTTT CASSTPTGAGTGELFF
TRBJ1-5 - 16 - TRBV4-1 TGCGCCAGCAGCCAGGTGGGGCGGGGAGACAATCAGCCCCAGCATTTT CASSQVGRGDNQPQHF
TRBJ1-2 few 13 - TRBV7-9 TGTGCCAGCAGCTTAGATTCTGCCCGCGGCTACACCTTC CASSLDSARGYTF
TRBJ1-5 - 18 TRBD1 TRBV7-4 TGTGCCAGCAGCATAATAGGGACAGGGGATTATAGCAATCAGCCCCAGCATTTT CASSIIGTGDYSNQPQHF
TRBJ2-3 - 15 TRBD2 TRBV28 TGTGCCAGCAGATCTAGCGGGGACCGCACAGATACGCAGTATTTT CASRSSGDRTDTQYF
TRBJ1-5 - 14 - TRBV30 TGTGCCCGTTATTTTGTGAATAGGAATCAGCCCCAGCATTTT CARYFVNRNQPQHF
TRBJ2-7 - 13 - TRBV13 TGTGCCAGCAGCCCATTTCGTGGCTACGAGCAGTACTTC CASSPFRGYEQYF
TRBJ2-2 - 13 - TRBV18 TGTGCCAGCTCACCACCAATTGGCGGGGAGCTGTTTTTT CASSPPIGGELFF
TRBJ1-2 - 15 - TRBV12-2 TGTGCAAGTCGCCCGCGGACAGGAGCTAACTATGGCTACACCTTC CASRPRTGANYGYTF
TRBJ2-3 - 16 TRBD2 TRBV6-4 TGTGCCAGCAGTGGTACTAGCGGGGGGGACACAGATACGCAGTATTTT CASSGTSGGDTDTQYF
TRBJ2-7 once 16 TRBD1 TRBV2 TGTGCCAGCAGTGAAGCGCTCAGGGGGCGCTCCTACGAGCAGTACTTC CASSEALRGRSYEQYF
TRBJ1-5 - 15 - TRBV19 TGTGCCAGTAGGGCCGGAGGGGGGACCAATCAGCCCCAGCATTTT CASRAGGGTNQPQHF
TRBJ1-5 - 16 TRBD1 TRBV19 TGTGCCAGTAGACGGGACAGAGCATATAGCAATCAGCCCCAGCATTTT CASRRDRAYSNQPQHF
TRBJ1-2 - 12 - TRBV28 TGTGCCAGCAGTGGATTTACGGGTGGCTACACCTTC CASSGFTGGYTF